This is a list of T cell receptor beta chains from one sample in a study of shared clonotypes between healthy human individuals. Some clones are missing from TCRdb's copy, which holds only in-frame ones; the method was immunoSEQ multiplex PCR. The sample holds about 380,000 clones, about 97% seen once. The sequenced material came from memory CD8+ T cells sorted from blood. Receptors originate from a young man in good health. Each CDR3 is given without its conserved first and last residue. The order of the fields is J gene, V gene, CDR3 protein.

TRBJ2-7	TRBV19	ASSIGGPSYEQY
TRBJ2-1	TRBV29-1	SIIRRDKHYNEQF
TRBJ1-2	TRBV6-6	ASSYPLTGVNYGYT
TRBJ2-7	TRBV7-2	ASSLIDRSYEQY
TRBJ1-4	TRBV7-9	ASSLEGATNEKLF
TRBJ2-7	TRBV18	ASSSTGTGMYEQY
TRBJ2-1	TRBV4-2	ASSQEGPFSGYNEQF
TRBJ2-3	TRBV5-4	ASSLPTSRSDTQY
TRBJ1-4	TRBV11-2	ASSLTRQGRVEKLF
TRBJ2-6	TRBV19	ASSMASGANVLT
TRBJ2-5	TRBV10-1	ASSEARDRGPEETQY
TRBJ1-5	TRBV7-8	ASSFNKFYQPQH
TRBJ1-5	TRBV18	ASSPQALGQPQH
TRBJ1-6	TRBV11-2	ASSTQLTRGGFSNSPLH
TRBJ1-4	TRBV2	ASSDELEEKLF
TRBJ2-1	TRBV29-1	SVGGTGPYNEQF
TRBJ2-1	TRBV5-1	ASSLEAWYEQF
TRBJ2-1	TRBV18	ASSLAILSYNEQF
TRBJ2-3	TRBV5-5	AGSTSGRAPSTTDTQY
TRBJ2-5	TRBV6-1	ASSEVVSYETQY
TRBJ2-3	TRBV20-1	SAHTDTQY
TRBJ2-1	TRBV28	ASSSGPLYNEQF
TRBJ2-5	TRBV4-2	ASSQAGLAGEQETQY
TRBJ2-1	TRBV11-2	ASSLETPYNEQF
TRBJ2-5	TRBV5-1	ASSFTSQETQY
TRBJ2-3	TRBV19	ASSIVSGRADTQY
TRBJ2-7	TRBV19	ASSMGGDGPYEQY
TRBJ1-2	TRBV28	ASSLLTLTGTGYT
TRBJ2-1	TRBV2	ASSENEQF
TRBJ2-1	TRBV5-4	ASSLSHEQF
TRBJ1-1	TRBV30	AWIGGGTEAF
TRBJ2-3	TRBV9	ASSAMIKTSGNTDTQY
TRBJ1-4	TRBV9	ASSARWQARD
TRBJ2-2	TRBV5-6	ASSSGGVNTGELF
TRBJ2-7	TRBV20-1	SAGSSYEQY
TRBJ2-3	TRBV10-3	AISEPSDSTDTQY
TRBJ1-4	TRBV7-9	ASSQTRTGPPRKLF
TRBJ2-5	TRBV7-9	ASSLTGGEETQY
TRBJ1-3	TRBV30	AWRSLAGSFSGNTIY
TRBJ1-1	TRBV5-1	ASSFSGSELRAEAF
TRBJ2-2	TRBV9	ASSASNTGELF
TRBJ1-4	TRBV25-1	ASSGPAGTGGGEKLF
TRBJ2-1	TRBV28	ASSLTGEQF
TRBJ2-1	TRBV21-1	ASSKGTSGSYNEQF
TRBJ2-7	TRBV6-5	ASSYGGRGEQY
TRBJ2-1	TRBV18	ASSQSGLAGGEQF